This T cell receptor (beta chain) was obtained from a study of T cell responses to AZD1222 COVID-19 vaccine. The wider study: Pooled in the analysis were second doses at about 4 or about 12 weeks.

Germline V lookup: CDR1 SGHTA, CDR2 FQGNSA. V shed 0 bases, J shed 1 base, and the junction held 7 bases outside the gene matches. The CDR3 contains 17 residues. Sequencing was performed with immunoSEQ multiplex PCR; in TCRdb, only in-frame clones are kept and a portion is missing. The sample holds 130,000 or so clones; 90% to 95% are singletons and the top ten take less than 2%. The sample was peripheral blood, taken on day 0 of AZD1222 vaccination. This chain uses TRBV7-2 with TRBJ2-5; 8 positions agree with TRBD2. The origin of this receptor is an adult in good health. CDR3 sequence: CASSLAGVAGSQETQYF. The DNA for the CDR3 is TGTGCCAGCAGCTTAGCGGGGGTAGCGGGGAGCCAAGAGACCCAGTACTTC.